This T cell receptor (beta chain) appears in the sequencing data of a study of blood T cell repertoires in COVID-19. Across the study: Collection of acute and convalescent COVID-19 samples took place in the United States, Italy and Spain.

Generated by immunoSEQ multiplex PCR, the TCRdb table keeps only in-frame clones and is missing some. The profile covers 150,000 to 200,000 clones, with around nine tenths appearing a single time and roughly 0.85% taken by the ten largest. The CDR3 length is 15 residues. Germline V lookup: CDR1 MNHEY, CDR2 SVGEGT. Trimming left V 5 bases short and J 2 bases short, with 15 bases between. The gene calls are TRBV6-2 or TRBV6-3 and TRBJ2-5; possibly TRBD1 for D (6 bases). Source material: peripheral blood. The TCR originated in a woman aged 18-29 years who had recovered from COVID-19. CDR3 protein: CASSDRDNLQETQYF. CDR3 sequence (DNA): TGTGCCAGCAGTGACCGGGACAACTTACAAGAGACCCAGTACTTC.